The TCR beta chain under discussion was sequenced for a study of CD8 T cells in Susac syndrome. Overall study: When blood was collected, patients with Susac syndrome were therapy-naive, were taking corticosteroids, or were receiving intravenous immunoglobulin alone.

The V gene lost 3 bases and the J gene lost 2 bases, with 10 bases spanning the gap. The germline V gene has CDR1 LNHNV and CDR2 YYDKDF (reference sequence). This CDR3 spans 14 amino acids. Reverse transcription used about 0.45 to 1 ug RNA and random hexamers. TCRdb analysed the immunoSEQ multiplex PCR reads with MiXCR anew, one entry per CDR3 protein. The table has 140,000 to 150,000 distinct CDR3 sequences, approximately 94% seen once. V and J are TRBV15 and TRBJ1-1; D might be TRBD1 (6 bases). Sequencing was performed on CD4+ T cells from PBMCs. This receptor was identified in a human donor with Susac syndrome. The CDR3 DNA reads as TGTGCCACCAGCAGCGACAGGATCAACACTGAAGCTTTCTTT. It specifies CATSSDRINTEAFF.